These T cell receptor beta chains were read from a single sample in a study of monozygotic twins with inflammatory bowel disease. Each CDR3 protein gets one entry in TCRdb, which reprocessed the 5' RACE reads and gives no DNA. This sample's table reports around 380,000 distinct CDR3 sequences. The specimen sequenced was blood. The receptors originated from a human donor with ulcerative colitis or Crohn's disease, or a healthy co-twin of an affected twin (not recorded which). The CDR3 runs from the conserved cysteine through the conserved F or W.

J gene,V gene,CDR3 protein
TRBJ1-4,TRBV18,CASSPESGEKLFF
TRBJ2-2,TRBV30,CAKGLGPGELFF
TRBJ2-7,TRBV4-2,CASSQESASGDAYEQYF
TRBJ2-1,TRBV5-1,CASSLTSGNNEQFF
TRBJ2-7,TRBV18,CASSPGGGQSVEQYF
TRBJ2-7,TRBV10-3,CAISGQAYEQYF
TRBJ2-7,TRBV20-1,CSANIPGRSYEQYF
TRBJ1-5,TRBV28,CASSTRGWDNQPQHF
TRBJ2-1,TRBV4-3,CASSQDEGGRLAGYNEQFF
TRBJ2-7,TRBV25-1,CASSPRAGTGLAEQYF
TRBJ1-6,TRBV12-3/TRBV12-4,CASSLRGFDNSPLHF
TRBJ2-3,TRBV10-3,CAISERTDTQYF
TRBJ2-5,TRBV25-1,CASSEDPRVQYF
TRBJ2-3,TRBV12-3/TRBV12-4,CASSSRDSSPQYF
TRBJ2-2,TRBV5-4,CASSLGQGVPGELFF
TRBJ2-1,TRBV23-1,CASPTRQGNNEQFF